This T cell receptor (beta chain) was obtained from a study of blood T cells in healthy people across ages. The study's findings and limits: Total diversity from one million sequenced T cells was likely underestimated.

A second PCR, run for about 7 to 11 cycles, used a sample-barcoded 5' primer plus a J-beta primer mix. TCRdb used MiXCR to reprocess the 5' RACE reads, holding one entry per CDR3 protein. Of more than 650,000 distinct CDR3 sequences listed, 20% to 25% are singletons. This clonotype was recorded a few times. Its antigen remains unidentified. At one end, the junction sequence differs from germline, possibly due to a read error. The clonotype was recovered from a man between 70 and 80 years old in good health. Sequenced input: blood.

CDR3 DNA: TGTGCCAGCAGCGAAGACAGGGGGGGTGGTAGCTACACCTTC. As protein: CASSEDRGGGSYTF. The J gene is TRBJ1-2, the V gene TRBV3-1; 9 bases fit TRBD1. The CDR3 runs 14 residues. Germline V lookup: CDR1 LGHDT, CDR2 YNNKEL (reference sequence).